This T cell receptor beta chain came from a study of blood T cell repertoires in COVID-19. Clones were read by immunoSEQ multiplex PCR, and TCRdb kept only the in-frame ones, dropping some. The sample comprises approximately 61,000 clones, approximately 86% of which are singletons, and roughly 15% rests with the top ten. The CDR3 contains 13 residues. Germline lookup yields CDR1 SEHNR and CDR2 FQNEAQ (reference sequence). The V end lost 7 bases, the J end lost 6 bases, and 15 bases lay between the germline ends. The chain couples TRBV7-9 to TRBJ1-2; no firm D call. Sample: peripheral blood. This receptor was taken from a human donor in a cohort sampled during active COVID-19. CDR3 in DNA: TGTGCCAGCACCCTAGAGATACTCAATGGCTACACCTTC. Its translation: CASTLEILNGYTF. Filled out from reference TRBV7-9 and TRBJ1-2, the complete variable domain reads DTGVSQNPRHKITKRGQNVTFRCDPISEHNRLYWYRQTLGQGPEFLTYFQNEAQLEKSRLLSDRFSAERPKGSFSTLEIQRTEQGDSAMYLCASTLEILNGYTFGSGTRLTVV.